These 3 T cell receptor beta chains share one sample of origin, sequenced in a study of graft-versus-host responses after intestinal transplantation. Clones were read by immunoSEQ multiplex PCR, and TCRdb kept only the in-frame ones, dropping some. This table holds 80,000 to 90,000 clones, roughly 90% found once. No cognate antigen is known for these TCRs. The specimen comprised unstimulated CD4+ T cells sorted from spleen or lymph node cells, sampled before intestinal transplant. The receptors originated from a human donor who received an intestinal transplant.

CDR3: CASSVVPSGNTGELFF. The CDR3 coding sequence is TGTGCCAGCAGTGTAGTACCCAGCGGTAACACCGGGGAGCTGTTTTTT. The chain has TRBV6-4 and TRBJ2-2; maybe TRBD2 (5 bases). The V gene's germline CDR1 is MRHNA and CDR2 SNTAGT. This CDR3 comprises 16 residues. Trimming left V 4 bases short and J 2 bases short, with 14 bases between.

This clone was found a few times. This CDR3 is also generated by other DNA sequences in the sample. The chain uses TRBV5-1 and TRBJ2-1; D tentatively fits TRBD1 or TRBD2 (6 bases each). The germline V and J ends were trimmed by 0 bases and 2 bases, with 18 bases remaining between them. Germline assignment: CDR1 SGHRS and CDR2 YFSETQ. The CDR3 sequence is 18 residues long. CDR3 bases: TGCGCCAGCAGCTTGGTCCGAAGGGGGGCGGGGCCCTACAATGAGCAGTTCTTC. It is translated as CASSLVRRGAGPYNEQFF.

V and J are TRBV5-1 and TRBJ1-4, with D possibly TRBD1 on 5 matching bases. Germline assignment: CDR1 SGHRS and CDR2 YFSETQ. Trimming cost V 0 bases and J 0 bases, with 6 bases left between them. This CDR3 region has 15 residues. CDR3 sequence reads: CASSLGGATNEKLFF. CDR3 sequence (DNA): TGCGCCAGCAGCTTGGGAGGGGCAACTAATGAAAAACTGTTTTTT. Complete variable domain (other parts from reference TRBV5-1 and TRBJ1-4): KAGVTQTPRYLIKTRGQQVTLSCSPISGHRSVSWYQQTPGQGLQFLFEYFSETQRNKGNFPGRFSGRQFSNSRSEMNVSTLELGDSALYLCASSLGGATNEKLFFGSGTQLSVL.